Presented here are 9 T cell receptor beta chains from one specimen sequenced in a study of identical twins. Via MiXCR, TCRdb re-called the 5' RACE reads, giving one row per CDR3 protein. Here the sample spans roughly 250,000 distinct CDR3 sequences, around 15% being singletons. Sequences were obtained from memory (CD45RO+) T cells sorted from blood. The receptors derive from a woman between 18 and 29 years old in good health.

This clonotype was counted ten times or more. The chain recombines TRBV5-1 with TRBJ2-7, with D hard to call. V shed 0 bases and J shed 3 bases, with 10 bases lying between them. The CDR3 covers 14 residues. Per the germline V gene, CDR1 is SGHRS and CDR2 is YFSETQ. The CDR3 bases are TGCGCCAGCAGCTTGGCCCAAACCCGCTACGAGCAGTACTTC. Protein product: CASSLAQTRYEQYF.

A few counts support this clonotype. V usage is TRBV11-3 and J usage is TRBJ1-1; D gene unclear. The CDR3 contains 13 residues. Germline assignment: CDR1 SGHNT and CDR2 YENEEA. V lost 5 bases to trimming and J lost 4 bases, with 11 bases between them. The CDR3 sequence is CASSVGWGTEAFF. CDR3 in DNA: TGTGCCAGCAGCGTGGGGTGGGGCACTGAAGCTTTCTTT.

The chain combines TRBV6-1 with TRBJ2-2; D perhaps matches TRBD2 (6 bases). In germline, CDR1 is MNHNS, CDR2 SASEGT. V was clipped by 5 bases and J by 6 bases, with 19 bases between them. This CDR3 has 16 residues. The CDR3: CASSRRRGGASGELFF. CDR3 sequence (DNA): TGTGCCAGCAGTCGAAGACGGGGCGGGGCGTCCGGGGAGCTGTTTTTT.

This clonotype showed up many times. The junction differs from germline at one of its ends, possibly a read error. V gene TRBV7-7 combines with J gene TRBJ2-5, with D possibly being TRBD2 (6 bases). Germline V gene data show CDR1 as SSHAT and CDR2 as FNYEAQ (reference sequence). The CDR3 extends over 16 amino acids. CDR3: CASSPNLGLGGETQYF. Written as DNA, the CDR3 is TGTGCTAGCAGCCCTAATCTGGGACTCGGGGGAGAGACCCAGTACTTC.

J is TRBJ2-5 and V is TRBV11-2; 7 bases are a match to TRBD1. CDR3 length: 14 residues. Germline values: CDR1 SGHAT, CDR2 FQNNGV. With 5 bases clipped from V and 4 bases from J, the junction kept 7 bases outside the gene matches. CDR3 DNA: TGTGCCAGCAGCCCTACGACAGGGACAGAGACCCAGTACTTC. It codes for CASSPTTGTETQYF.

This clonotype came up many times. V is TRBV29-1 and J is TRBJ2-2; TRBD1 is a possible D gene (5 bases). The germline CDR1 and CDR2 sequences are SQVTM and ANQGSEA. The germline V and J ends were trimmed by 4 bases and 6 bases, with 15 bases remaining between them. The CDR3 consists of 14 residues. In DNA, the CDR3 is TGCAGCGTTGGGACAAGTCCCTCCGCCGGGGAGCTGTTTTTT. Its translation: CSVGTSPSAGELFF.

This clonotype came up a few times. The gene calls are TRBV4-1 and TRBJ2-5; D call uncertain. There are 14 residues in the CDR3. Trimming pared 2 bases from V and 1 base from J, leaving 8 bases between. The germline V gene encodes CDR1 MGHRA and CDR2 YSYEKL. In DNA form, the CDR3 reads TGCGCCAGCAGCCAATTTACGGTCCAAGAGACCCAGTACTTC. This translates into CASSQFTVQETQYF.

The gene calls are TRBV28 and TRBJ2-7; tentatively, D is TRBD1 (5 bases). This CDR3 has 12 residues. Deletions cut 5 bases from V and 4 bases from J, with 9 bases between. Germline V gene lookup returns CDR1 MDHEN and CDR2 SYDVKM. DNA for the CDR3: TGTGCCAGCAGTGTCAACAGGTACGAGCAGTACTTC. It yields the protein CASSVNRYEQYF.

This clonotype was observed at least ten times. The chain recombines TRBV27 with TRBJ2-2, with D uncertain. CDR1 is MNHEY and CDR2 is SMNVEV in the germline V gene (reference sequence). Trimming removed 6 bases from V and 5 bases from J, with 4 bases in between. The CDR3 has 11 amino acids. CDR3 sequence: CASSRTGELFF. CDR3 sequence (DNA): TGTGCCAGCAGCAGGACCGGGGAGCTGTTTTTT.